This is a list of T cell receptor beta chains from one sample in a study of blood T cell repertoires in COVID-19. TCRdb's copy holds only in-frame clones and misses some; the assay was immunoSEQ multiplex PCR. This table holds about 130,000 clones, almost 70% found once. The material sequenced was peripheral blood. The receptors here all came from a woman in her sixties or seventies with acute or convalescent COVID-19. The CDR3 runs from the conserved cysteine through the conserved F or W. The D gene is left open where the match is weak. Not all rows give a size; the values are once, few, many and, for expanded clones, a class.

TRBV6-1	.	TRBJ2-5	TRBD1	TGTGCCAGCAGTGCGTATTGGACCGGGACAGAGAAAGAGACCCAGTACTTC	CASSAYWTGTEKETQYF
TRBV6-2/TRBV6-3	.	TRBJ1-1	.	TGTGCCAGCAGTTACGGGGGGAAGAACACTGAAGCTTTCTTT	CASSYGGKNTEAFF
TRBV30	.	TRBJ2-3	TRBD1	TGTGCCTGGAGCCCCGGGACAGGGGGACGGGATACGCAGTATTTT	CAWSPGTGGRDTQYF
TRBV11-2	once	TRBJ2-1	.	TGTGCCAGCAGCTTAGATTCGGGAACGATCGATGAGCAGTTCTTC	CASSLDSGTIDEQFF
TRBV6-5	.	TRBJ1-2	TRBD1	TGTGCCAGCGCAAGGGGGCCGAACTATGGCTACACCTTC	CASARGPNYGYTF
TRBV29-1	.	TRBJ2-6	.	TGCAGCGTTGAAGACCCTTGGGCACGTGGGGCCAACGTCCTGACTTTC	CSVEDPWARGANVLTF
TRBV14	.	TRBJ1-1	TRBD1	TGTGCCAGCAGCTCGTTGGACAGGCGTGAAGCTTTCTTT	CASSSLDRREAFF
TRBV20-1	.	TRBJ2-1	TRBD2	TGCAGTGCTAGTGCCCCGGGACTAGACAATGAGCAGTTCTTC	CSASAPGLDNEQFF
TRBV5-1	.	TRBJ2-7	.	TGCGCCAGCAGCTTGTTCTCTAGCGAGTACGAGCAGTACTTC	CASSLFSSEYEQYF
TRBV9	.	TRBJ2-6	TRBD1	TGTGCCAGCAGCAAGACAGGGGGCGCAAGTGGGGCCAACGTCCTGACTTTC	CASSKTGGASGANVLTF
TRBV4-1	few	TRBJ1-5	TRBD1	TGCGCCAGCAGCCAAGCAGGGGGAGCAAATCAGCCCCAGCATTTT	CASSQAGGANQPQHF
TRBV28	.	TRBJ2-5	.	TGTGCCAGCAGTCTTACAGGGGAGACCCAGTACTTC	CASSLTGETQYF
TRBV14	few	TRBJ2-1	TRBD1	TGTGCCAGCAGCGGACAGGCCTACAATGAGCAGTTCTTC	CASSGQAYNEQFF
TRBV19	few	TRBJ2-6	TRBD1	TGTGCCAGTAGTAAGGGGGCGGGTGGGGCCAACGTCCTGACTTTC	CASSKGAGGANVLTF
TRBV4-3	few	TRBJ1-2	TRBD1	TGCGCCAGCAGCCAAGGGGACAGCAACTATGGCTACACCTTC	CASSQGDSNYGYTF
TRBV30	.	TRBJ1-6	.	TGTGCCTGGAGTGTAGGGGGAGATAATTCACCCCTCCACTTT	CAWSVGGDNSPLHF
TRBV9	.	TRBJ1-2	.	TGTGCCAGCAGCCCAACGACAGGCCTATATGGCTACACCTTC	CASSPTTGLYGYTF
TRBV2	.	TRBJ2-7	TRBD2	TGTGCCAGCAGTCTCGGGACTAGCGGGGGGGTGAGCTCCTACGAGCAGTACTTC	CASSLGTSGGVSSYEQYF
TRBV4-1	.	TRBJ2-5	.	TGCGCCAGCAGCCGTGCAGGGGGGATCGGAGAGACCCAGTACTTC	CASSRAGGIGETQYF
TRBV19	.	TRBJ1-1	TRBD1	TGTGCCAGTAGTACCAGCCGGACAGGAAGATACACTGAAGCTTTCTTT	CASSTSRTGRYTEAFF
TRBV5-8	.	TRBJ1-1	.	TGTGCCAGCAGCCTGGACAGCCGCACTGAAGCTTTCTTT	CASSLDSRTEAFF
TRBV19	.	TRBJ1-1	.	TGTGCCAGTAGTGTGGGGCCTCGGGCTGAAGCTTTCTTT	CASSVGPRAEAFF
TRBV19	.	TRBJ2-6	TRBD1	TGTGCCAGTAGTATAGAGAGACAGGGCAGCTCTGGGGCCAACGTCCTGACTTTC	CASSIERQGSSGANVLTF
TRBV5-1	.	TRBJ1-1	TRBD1	TGCGCCAGCGGGAGGACAGGCGGGACTTCTGAAGCTTTCTTT	CASGRTGGTSEAFF
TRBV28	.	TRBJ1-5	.	TGTGCCAGCAGTTTAGGGGGGGCTCATCAGCCCCAGCATTTT	CASSLGGAHQPQHF
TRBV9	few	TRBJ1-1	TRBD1	TGTGCCAGCAGCGCGGGACAGAGCAACACTGAAGCTTTCTTT	CASSAGQSNTEAFF